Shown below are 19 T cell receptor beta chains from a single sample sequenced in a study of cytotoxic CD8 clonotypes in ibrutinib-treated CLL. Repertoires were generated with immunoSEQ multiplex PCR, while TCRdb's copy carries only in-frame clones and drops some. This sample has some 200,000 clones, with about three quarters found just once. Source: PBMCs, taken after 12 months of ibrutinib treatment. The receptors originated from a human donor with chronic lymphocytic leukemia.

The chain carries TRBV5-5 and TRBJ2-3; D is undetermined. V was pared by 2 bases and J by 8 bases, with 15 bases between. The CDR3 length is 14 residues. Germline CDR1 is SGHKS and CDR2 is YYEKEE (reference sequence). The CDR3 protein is CASSFRPAQGTQYF. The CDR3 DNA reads TGTGCCAGCAGCTTCCGCCCTGCCCAAGGTACGCAGTATTTT. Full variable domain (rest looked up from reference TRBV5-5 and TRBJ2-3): DAGVTQSPTHLIKTRGQQVTLRCSPISGHKSVSWYQQVLGQGPQFIFQYYEKEERGRGNFPDRFSARQFPNYSSELNVNALLLGDSALYLCASSFRPAQGTQYFGPGTRLTVL.

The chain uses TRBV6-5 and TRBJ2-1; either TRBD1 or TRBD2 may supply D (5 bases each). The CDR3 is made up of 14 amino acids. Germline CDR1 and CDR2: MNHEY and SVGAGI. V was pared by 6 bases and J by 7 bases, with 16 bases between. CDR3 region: CASSRLGRTNEQFF. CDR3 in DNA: TGTGCCAGCAGCCGCTTGGGGCGGACTAATGAGCAGTTCTTC.

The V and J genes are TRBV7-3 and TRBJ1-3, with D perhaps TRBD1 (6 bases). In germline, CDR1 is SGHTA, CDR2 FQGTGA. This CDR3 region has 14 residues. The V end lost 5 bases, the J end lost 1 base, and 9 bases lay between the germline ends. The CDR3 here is CASSTQGSGNTIYF. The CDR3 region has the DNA TGTGCCAGCAGCACACAGGGATCTGGAAACACCATATATTTT.

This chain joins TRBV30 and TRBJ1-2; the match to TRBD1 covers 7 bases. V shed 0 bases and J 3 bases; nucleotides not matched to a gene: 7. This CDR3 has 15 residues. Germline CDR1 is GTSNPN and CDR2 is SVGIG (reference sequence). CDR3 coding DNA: TGTGCCTGGAGTGTTAAACAGGGGAGCGACTATGGCTACACCTTC. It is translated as CAWSVKQGSDYGYTF. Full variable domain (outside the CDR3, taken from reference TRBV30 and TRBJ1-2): SQTIHQWPATLVQPVGSPLSLECTVEGTSNPNLYWYRQAAGRGLQLLFYSVGIGQISSEVPQNLSASRPQDRQFILSSKKLLLSDSGFYLCAWSVKQGSDYGYTFGSGTRLTVV.

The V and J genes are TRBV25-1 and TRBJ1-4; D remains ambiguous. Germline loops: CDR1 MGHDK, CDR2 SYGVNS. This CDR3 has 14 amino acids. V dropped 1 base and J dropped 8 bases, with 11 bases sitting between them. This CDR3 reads CASSEWEVREKLFF. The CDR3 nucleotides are TGTGCCAGCAGTGAATGGGAGGTCAGGGAAAAACTGTTTTTT.

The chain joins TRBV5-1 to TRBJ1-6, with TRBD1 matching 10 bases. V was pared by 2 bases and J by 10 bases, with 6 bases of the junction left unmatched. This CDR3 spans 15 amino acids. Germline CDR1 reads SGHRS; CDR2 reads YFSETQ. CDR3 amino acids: CASSLSGTGDSPLHF. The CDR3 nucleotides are TGCGCCAGCAGCTTATCCGGGACAGGGGACTCACCCCTCCACTTT.

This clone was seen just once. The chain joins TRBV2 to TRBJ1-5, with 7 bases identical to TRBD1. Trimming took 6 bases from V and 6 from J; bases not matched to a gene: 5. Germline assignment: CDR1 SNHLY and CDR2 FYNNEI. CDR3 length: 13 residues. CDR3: CASSDRATQPQHF. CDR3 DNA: TGTGCCAGCAGCGACAGGGCTACTCAGCCCCAGCATTTT. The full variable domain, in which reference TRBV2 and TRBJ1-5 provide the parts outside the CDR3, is EPEVTQTPSHQVTQMGQEVILRCVPISNHLYFYWYRQILGQKVEFLVSFYNNEISEKSEIFDDQFSVERPDGSNFTLKIRSTKLEDSAMYFCASSDRATQPQHFGDGTRLSIL.

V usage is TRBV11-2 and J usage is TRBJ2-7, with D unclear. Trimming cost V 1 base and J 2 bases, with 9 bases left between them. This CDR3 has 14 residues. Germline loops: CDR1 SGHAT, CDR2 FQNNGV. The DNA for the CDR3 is TGTGCCAGCAGCTTAGTTGGTGGGGCCTACGAGCAGTACTTC. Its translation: CASSLVGGAYEQYF.

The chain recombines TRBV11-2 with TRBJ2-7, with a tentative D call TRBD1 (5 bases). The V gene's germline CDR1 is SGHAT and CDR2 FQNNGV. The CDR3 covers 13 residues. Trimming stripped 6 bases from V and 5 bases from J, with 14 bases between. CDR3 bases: TGTGCCAGCAGGGACCCAGGGTATAACGAGCAGTACTTC. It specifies CASRDPGYNEQYF.

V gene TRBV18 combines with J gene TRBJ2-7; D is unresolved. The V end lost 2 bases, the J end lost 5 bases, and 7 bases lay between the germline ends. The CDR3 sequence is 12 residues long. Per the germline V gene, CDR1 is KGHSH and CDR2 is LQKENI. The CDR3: CASSPEVDEQYF. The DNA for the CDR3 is TGTGCCAGCTCACCAGAGGTGGACGAGCAGTACTTC. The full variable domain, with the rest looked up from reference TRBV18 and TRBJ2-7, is NAGVMQNPRHLVRRRGQEARLRCSPMKGHSHVYWYRQLPEEGLKFMVYLQKENIIDESGMPKERFSAEFPKEGPSILRIQQVVRGDSAAYFCASSPEVDEQYFGPGTRLTVT.

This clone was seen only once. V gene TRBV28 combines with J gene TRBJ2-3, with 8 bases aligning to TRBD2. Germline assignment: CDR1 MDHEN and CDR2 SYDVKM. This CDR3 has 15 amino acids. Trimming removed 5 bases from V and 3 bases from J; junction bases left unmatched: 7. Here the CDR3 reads CASSLSGEITDTQYF. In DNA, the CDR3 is TGTGCCAGCAGTCTTAGCGGGGAAATTACAGATACGCAGTATTTT.

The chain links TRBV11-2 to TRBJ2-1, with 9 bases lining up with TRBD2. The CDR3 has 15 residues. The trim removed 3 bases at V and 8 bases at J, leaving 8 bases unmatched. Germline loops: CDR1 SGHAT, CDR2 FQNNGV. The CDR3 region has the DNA TGTGCCAGCAGCTTGCGCGGCGGGAGGGCCCATGAGCAGTTCTTC. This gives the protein CASSLRGGRAHEQFF.

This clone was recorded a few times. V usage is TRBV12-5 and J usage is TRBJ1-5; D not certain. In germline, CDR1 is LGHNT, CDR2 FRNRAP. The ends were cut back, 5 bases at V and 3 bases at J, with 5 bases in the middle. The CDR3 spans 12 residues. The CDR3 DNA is TGTGCTAGTGGTCCCGACAATCAGCCCCAGCATTTT. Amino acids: CASGPDNQPQHF.

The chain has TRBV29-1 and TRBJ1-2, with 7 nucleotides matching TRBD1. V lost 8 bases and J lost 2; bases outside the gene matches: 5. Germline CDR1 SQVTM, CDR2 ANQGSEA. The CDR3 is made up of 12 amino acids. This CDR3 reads CSSGGGNYGYTF. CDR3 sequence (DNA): TGCAGCAGCGGAGGGGGCAACTATGGCTACACCTTC.

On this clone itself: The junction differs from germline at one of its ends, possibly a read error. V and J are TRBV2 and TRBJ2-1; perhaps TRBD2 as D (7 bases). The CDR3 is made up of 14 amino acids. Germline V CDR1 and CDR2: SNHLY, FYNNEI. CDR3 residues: CASSEDGGPGFLLF. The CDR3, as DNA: TGTGCCAGCAGTGAAGACGGGGGGCCCGGATTTCTGCTCTTC.

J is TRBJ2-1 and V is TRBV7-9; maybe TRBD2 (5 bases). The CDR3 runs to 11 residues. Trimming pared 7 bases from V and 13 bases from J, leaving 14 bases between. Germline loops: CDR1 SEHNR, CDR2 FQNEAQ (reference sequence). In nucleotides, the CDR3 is TGTGCCAGCACCTTTAGCGAGATACAGTTCTTC. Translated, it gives CASTFSEIQFF.

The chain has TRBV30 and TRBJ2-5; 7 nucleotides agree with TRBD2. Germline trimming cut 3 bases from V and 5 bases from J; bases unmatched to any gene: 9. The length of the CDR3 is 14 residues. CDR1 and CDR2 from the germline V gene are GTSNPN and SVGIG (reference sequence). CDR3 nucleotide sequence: TGTGCCTGGAGGGCGGACGCGGGAGTTGAGACCCAGTACTTC. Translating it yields CAWRADAGVETQYF.

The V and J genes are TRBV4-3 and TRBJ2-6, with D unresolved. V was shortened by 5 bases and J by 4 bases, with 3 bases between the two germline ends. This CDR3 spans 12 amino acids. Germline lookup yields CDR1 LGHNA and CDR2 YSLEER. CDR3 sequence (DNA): TGCGCCAGCAGCGCCGGGGCCAACGTCCTGACTTTC. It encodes CASSAGANVLTF.

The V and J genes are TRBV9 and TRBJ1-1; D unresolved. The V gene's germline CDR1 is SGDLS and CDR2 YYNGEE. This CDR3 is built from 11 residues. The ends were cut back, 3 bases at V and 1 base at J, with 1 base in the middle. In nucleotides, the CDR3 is TGTGCCAGCAGCGGGAACACTGAAGCTTTCTTT. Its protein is CASSGNTEAFF.